This T cell receptor beta chain appears in the sequencing data of a study of beta chain features in type 1 diabetes. Study details: Across every sample, 107,917,701 sorted cells were examined in total. General study results and limits: The naive, central memory and Treg TCRB repertoires looked more alike in patients than they did in healthy donors. The analysis here could not establish whether HLA type shapes TCRB rearrangement. VDJ junctions from patients with type 1 diabetes contained fewer insertions and more deletions. Patients with Type 1 diabetes showed moderately but significantly shorter TCRB CDR3s in all four CD4+ subsets.

In its sample, this clone was seen a few times. Its antigen remains unknown. Germline V CDR1 and CDR2: MDHEN, SYDVKM. CDR3 size: 16 residues. V was clipped by 0 bases and J by 0 bases, with 9 bases between them. The sequenced template was cDNA made from the entire isolated RNA. Sequencing used immunoSEQ multiplex PCR; TCRdb keeps in-frame clones, though not all of them. This sample has roughly 700,000 clones, with roughly 12% found just once. The sequence came from a young man with type 1 diabetes. V is TRBV28 and J is TRBJ2-4; D unclear. The specimen was naive CD4+ T cells from blood. The CDR3 loop reads CASSLWEGLAKNIQYF. The DNA of the CDR3 is TGTGCCAGCAGTTTATGGGAAGGGCTAGCCAAAAACATTCAGTACTTC.